One sample yielded the 2 T cell receptor beta chains listed below, sequenced in a study of blood T cell repertoires in COVID-19. Sequenced by immunoSEQ multiplex PCR; TCRdb stores in-frame clones only, minus some. The repertoire has hundreds of thousands of clones, approximately 90% of them found once; the top ten carry about 2%. The source material was PBMCs or T cells enriched from blood (not recorded which). The receptors were sampled from a woman aged 18-30 years with acute COVID-19.

As regards this clone: A junction end diverges from the germline sequence, so it may reflect a read error. The CDR3 bases are TGTGCTAGCAGCGCGGGACTAGCGACAGACGACACCGGGGAGCTGTTTTTT. This translates into CASSAGLATDDTGELFF. This chain links TRBV7-7 with TRBJ2-2; TRBD2 aligns across 10 bases. The CDR3 consists of 17 residues. Looked up from germline, CDR1 is SSHAT and CDR2 is FNYEAQ (reference sequence).

This sequence joins TRBV3-1 (or the pseudogene TRBV3-2) and TRBJ1-2; D is ambiguous. V was cut by 0 bases and J by 4 bases, with 3 bases left in between. CDR3 length equals 12 residues. CDR1 and CDR2 (germline): LGHDT, YNNKEL (reference sequence). CDR3: CASSQDIYGYTF. In DNA form, the CDR3 reads TGTGCCAGCAGCCAAGACATCTATGGCTACACCTTC.